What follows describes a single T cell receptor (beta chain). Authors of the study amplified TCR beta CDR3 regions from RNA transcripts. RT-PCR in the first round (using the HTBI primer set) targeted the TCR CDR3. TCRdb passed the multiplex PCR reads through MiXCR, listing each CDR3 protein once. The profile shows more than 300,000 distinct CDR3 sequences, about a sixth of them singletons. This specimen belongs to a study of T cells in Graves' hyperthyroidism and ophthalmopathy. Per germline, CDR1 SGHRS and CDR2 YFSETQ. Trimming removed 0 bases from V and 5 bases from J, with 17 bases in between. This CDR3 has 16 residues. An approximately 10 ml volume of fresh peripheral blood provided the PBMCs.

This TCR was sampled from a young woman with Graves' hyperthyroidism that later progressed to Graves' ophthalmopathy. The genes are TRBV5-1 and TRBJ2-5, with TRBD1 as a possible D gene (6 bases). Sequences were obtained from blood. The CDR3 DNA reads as TGCGCCAGCAGCTTGGATACAGGGAGTCTACAGGAGACCCAGTACTTC. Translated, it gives CASSLDTGSLQETQYF.